This T cell receptor beta chain was retrieved from a study of blood T cell repertoires in COVID-19. Study in general: Spain, Italy and the United States supplied samples that represented acute and convalescent COVID-19. The cDNA or gDNA used as material had been derived from T cells, B-cell-depleted T cells, or PBMCs.

In the study's own analysis: Amplification of reference gene primers provided the estimated nucleated cell counts. The repertoire was sequenced with immunoSEQ multiplex PCR; TCRdb's copy has only in-frame clones and lacks some. V and J calls and clone size are copied from that table; D and trimming were computed from the DNA. This table has about 240,000 clones, around 83% appearing once. Germline V gene lookup returns CDR1 LNHDA and CDR2 SQIVND (reference sequence). This CDR3 region has 15 residues. The V segment lost 5 bases and the J segment 11 bases; nucleotides outside the gene matches: 10. Sequenced: peripheral blood. This rearrangement joins TRBV19 to TRBJ2-1; 12 bases match TRBD2. This TCR was recovered from a woman aged 60-75 years with active or convalescent COVID-19. The CDR3 sequence is CASSPRLAGATQQFF. CDR3 in DNA: TGTGCCAGTAGTCCTCGACTAGCGGGGGCTACTCAGCAGTTCTTC.